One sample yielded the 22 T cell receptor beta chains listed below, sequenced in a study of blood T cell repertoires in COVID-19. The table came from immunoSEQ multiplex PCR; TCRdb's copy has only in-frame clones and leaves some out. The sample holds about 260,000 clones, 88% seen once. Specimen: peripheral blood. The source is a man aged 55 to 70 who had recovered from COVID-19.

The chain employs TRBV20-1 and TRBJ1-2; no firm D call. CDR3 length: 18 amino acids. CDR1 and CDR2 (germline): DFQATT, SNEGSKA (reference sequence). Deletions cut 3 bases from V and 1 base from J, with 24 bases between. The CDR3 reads CSASGGPLDYSLNYGYTF. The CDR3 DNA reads TGCAGTGCTAGTGGCGGACCTCTCGACTACTCCCTTAACTATGGCTACACCTTC.

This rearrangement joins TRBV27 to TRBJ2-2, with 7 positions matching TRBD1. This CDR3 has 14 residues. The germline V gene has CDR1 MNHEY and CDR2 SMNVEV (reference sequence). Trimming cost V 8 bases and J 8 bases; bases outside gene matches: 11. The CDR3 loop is CASVGLTGTGELFF. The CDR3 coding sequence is TGTGCCAGCGTCGGACTGACAGGGACAGGGGAGCTGTTTTTT.

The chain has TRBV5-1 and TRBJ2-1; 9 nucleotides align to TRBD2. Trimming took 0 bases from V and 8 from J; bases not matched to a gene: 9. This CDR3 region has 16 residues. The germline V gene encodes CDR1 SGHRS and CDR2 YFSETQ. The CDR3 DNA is TGCGCCAGCAGCTTGGGCCTAGCGGGGTTTGGGGATGAGCAGTTCTTC. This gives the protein CASSLGLAGFGDEQFF.

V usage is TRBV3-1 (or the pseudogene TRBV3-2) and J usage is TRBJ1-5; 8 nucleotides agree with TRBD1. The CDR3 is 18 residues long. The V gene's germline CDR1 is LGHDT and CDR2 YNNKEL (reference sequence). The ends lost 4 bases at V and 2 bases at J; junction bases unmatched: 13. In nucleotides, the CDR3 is TGTGCCAGCAGCCCAACAGCTCAAACAGGGGGGCGCAATCAGCCCCAGCATTTT. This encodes CASSPTAQTGGRNQPQHF.

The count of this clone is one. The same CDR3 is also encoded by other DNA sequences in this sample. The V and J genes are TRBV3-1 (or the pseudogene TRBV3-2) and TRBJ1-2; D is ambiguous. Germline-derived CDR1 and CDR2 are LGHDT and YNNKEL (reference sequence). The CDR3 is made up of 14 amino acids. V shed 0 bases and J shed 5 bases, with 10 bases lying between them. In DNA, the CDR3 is TGTGCCAGCAGCCAAGACGGGAGAGGATATGGCTACACCTTC. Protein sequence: CASSQDGRGYGYTF.

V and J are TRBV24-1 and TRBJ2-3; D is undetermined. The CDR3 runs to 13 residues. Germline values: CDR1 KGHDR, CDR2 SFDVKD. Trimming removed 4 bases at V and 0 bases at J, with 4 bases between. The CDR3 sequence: CATSETSTDTQYF. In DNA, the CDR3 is TGTGCCACCAGTGAGACTAGCACAGATACGCAGTATTTT.

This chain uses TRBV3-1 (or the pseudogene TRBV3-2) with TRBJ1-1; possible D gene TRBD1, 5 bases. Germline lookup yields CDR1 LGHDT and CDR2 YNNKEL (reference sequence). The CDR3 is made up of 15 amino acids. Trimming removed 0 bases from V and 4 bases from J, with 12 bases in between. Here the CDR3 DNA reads TGTGCCAGCAGCCAAGATTCTGGGGCTGCCACTGAAGCTTTCTTT. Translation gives CASSQDSGAATEAFF.

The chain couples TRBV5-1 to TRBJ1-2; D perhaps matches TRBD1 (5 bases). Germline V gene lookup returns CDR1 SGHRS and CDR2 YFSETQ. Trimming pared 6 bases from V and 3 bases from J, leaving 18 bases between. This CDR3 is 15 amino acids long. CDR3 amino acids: CASNHQGGSDYGYTF. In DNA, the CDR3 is TGCGCCAGCAACCACCAGGGAGGCAGTGACTATGGCTACACCTTC.

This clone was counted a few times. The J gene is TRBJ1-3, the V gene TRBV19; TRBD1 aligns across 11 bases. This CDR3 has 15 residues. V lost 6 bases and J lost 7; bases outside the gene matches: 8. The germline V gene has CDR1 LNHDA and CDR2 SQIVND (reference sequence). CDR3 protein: CASSLLGTGGNTIYF. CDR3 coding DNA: TGTGCCAGTAGCCTCCTCGGGACAGGGGGTAACACCATATATTTT. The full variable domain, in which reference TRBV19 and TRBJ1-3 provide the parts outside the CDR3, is DGGITQSPKYLFRKEGQNVTLSCEQNLNHDAMYWYRQDPGQGLRLIYYSQIVNDFQKGDIAEGYSVSREKKESFPLTVTSAQKNPTAFYLCASSLLGTGGNTIYFGEGSWLTVV.

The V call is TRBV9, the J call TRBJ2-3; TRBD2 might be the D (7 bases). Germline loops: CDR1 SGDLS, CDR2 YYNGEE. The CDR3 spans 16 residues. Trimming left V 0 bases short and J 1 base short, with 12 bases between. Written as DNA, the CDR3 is TGTGCCAGCAGCGTAGAGGGGGGGGTAGGCACAGATACGCAGTATTTT. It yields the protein CASSVEGGVGTDTQYF.

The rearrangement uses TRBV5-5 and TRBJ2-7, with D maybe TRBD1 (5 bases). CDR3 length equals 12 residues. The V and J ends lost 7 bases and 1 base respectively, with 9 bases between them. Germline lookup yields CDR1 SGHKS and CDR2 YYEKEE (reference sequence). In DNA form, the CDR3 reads TGTGCCAGCCTCAGACAGTCCTACGAGCAGTACTTC. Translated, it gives CASLRQSYEQYF.

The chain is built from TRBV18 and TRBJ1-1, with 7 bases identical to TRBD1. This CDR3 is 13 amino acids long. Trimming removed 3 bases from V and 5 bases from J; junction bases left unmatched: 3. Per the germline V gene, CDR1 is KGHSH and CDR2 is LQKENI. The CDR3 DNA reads TGTGCCAGCTCACCTTTGACAGGGACTGAAGCTTTCTTT. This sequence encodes CASSPLTGTEAFF.

The CDR3 protein is CASSAEQAGYTF. The CDR3 DNA follows: TGTGCCAGCAGCGCCGAGCAGGCTGGCTACACCTTC. The chain is built from TRBV2 and TRBJ1-2; D remains ambiguous. The germline gives CDR1 SNHLY, CDR2 FYNNEI. This CDR3 is built from 12 residues. The ends were cut back, 6 bases at V and 7 bases at J, with 12 bases in the middle.

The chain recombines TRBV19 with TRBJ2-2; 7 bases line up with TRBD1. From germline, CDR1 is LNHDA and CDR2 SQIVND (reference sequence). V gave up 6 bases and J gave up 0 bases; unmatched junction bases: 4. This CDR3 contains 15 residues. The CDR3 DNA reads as TGTGCCAGTAGAGAAACAGGGGCGAACACCGGGGAGCTGTTTTTT. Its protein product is CASRETGANTGELFF.

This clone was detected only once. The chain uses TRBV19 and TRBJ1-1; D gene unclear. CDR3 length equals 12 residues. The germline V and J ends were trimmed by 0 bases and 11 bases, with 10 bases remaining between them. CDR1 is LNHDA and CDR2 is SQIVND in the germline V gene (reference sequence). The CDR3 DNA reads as TGTGCCAGTAGTATAGATAGCATAGTGGCTTTCTTT. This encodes CASSIDSIVAFF.

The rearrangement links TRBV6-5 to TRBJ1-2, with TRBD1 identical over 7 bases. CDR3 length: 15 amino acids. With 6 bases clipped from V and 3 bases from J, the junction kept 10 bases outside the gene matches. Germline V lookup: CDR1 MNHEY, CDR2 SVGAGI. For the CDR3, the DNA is TGTGCCAGCAGGGATACAGGGGCTGAACACTATGGCTACACCTTC. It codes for CASRDTGAEHYGYTF.

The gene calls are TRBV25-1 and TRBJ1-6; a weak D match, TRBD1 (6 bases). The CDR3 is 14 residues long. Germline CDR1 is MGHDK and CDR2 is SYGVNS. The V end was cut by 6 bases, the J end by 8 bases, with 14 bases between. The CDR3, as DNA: TGTGCCAGCAGGCATCAGGGGACCCATTCACCCCTCCACTTT. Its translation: CASRHQGTHSPLHF. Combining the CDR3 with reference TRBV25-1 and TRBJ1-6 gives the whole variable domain EADIYQTPRYLVIGTGKKITLECSQTMGHDKMYWYQQDPGMELHLIHYSYGVNSTEKGDLSSESTVSRIRTEHFPLTLESARPSHTSQYLCASRHQGTHSPLHFGNGTRLTVT.

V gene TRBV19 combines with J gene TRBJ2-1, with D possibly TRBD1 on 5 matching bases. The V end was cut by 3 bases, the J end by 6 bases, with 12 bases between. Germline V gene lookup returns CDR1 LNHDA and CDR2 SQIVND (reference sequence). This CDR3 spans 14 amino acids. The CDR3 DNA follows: TGTGCCAGTAGTATTAACCAGGGAATCAATGAGCAGTTCTTC. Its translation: CASSINQGINEQFF.

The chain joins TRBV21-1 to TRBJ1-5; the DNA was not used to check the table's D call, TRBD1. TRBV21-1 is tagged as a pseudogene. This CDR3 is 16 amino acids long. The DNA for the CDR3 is TGTGCCAGCACCCCTCAGGAGGGGGCGGAGGATCAGCCCCAGCATTTT. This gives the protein CASTPQEGAEDQPQHF.

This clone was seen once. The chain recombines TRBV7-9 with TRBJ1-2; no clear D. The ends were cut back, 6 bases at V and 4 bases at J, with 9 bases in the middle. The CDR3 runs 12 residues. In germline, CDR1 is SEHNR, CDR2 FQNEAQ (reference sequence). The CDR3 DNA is TGTGCCAGCAGGCAGGCGACCTATGGCTACACCTTC. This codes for CASRQATYGYTF.

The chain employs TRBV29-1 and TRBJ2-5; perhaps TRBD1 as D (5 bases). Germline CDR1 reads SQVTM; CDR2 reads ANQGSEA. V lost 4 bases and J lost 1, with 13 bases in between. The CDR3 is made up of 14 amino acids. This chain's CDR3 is CSVVENRPQETQYF. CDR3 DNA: TGCAGCGTTGTAGAAAACAGGCCCCAAGAGACCCAGTACTTC.

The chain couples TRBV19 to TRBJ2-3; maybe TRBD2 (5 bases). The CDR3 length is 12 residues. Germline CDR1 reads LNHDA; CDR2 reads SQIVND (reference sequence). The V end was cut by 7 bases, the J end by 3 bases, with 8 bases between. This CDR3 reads CASTPGTDTQYF. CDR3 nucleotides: TGTGCCAGTACCCCGGGGACAGATACGCAGTATTTT.